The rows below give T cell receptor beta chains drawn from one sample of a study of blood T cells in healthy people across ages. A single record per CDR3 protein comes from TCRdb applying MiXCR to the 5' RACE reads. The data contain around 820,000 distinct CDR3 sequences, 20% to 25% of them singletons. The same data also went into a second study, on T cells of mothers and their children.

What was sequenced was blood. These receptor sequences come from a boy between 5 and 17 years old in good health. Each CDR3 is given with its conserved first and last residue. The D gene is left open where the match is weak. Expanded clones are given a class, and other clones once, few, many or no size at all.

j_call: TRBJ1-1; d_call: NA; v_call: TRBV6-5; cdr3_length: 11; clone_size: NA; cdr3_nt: TGTGCCAGCAGTAACCATAAGAAAGCTTTCTTT; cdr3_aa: CASSNHKKAFF
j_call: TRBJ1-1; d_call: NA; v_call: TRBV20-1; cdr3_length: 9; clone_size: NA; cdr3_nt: TGCAGTGCGCCCAGTGAAGCTTTCTTT; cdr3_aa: CSAPSEAFF
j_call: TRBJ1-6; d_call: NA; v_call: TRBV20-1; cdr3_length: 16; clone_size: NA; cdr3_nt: TGCAGTGCTAGTCCAGTCTGGGCGACGTCGAATTCACCCCTCCACTTT; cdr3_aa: CSASPVWATSNSPLHF
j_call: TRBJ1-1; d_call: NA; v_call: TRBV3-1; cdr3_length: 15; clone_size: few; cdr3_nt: TGTGCCAGCAGCCAAGAAACAGTGACGAACACTGAAGCTTTCTTT; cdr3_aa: CASSQETVTNTEAFF
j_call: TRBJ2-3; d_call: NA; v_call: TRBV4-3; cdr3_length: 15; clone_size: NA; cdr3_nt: TGCGCCAGCAGCCAAGAATCGCGGAACACAGATACGCAGTATTTT; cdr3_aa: CASSQESRNTDTQYF
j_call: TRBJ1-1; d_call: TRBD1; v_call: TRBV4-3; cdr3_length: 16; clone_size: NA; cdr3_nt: TGCGCCAGCAGCCGCGGCAGACAGGGTTGGAACACTGAAGCTTTCTTT; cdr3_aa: CASSRGRQGWNTEAFF
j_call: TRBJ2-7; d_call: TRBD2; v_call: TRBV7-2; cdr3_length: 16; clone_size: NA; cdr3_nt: TGTGCCAACAGCTTAGCCCAGGGACTAGCGGGGGGGGAGCAGTACTTC; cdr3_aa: CANSLAQGLAGGEQYF
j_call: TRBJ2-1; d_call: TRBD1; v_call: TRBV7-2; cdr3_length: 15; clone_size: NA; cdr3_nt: TGTGCCAGCAGCTTGGCCGGGACAGGGCGGGATGAGCAGTTCTTC; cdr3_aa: CASSLAGTGRDEQFF
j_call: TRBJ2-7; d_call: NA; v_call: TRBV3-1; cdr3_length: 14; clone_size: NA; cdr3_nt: TGTGCCAGCAGCCAAGTCTGGAGCTCCTACGAGCAGTACTTC; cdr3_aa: CASSQVWSSYEQYF
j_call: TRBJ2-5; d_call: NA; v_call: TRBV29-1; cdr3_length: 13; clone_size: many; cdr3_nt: TGCAGCGTTGATGCGGTGGATCGAGAGACCCAGTACTTC; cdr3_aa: CSVDAVDRETQYF
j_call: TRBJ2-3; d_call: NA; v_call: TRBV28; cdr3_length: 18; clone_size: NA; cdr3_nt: TGTGCCAGCAGTTTATTGATTGGAGGCTTGAACCCCACAGATACGCAGTATTTT; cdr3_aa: CASSLLIGGLNPTDTQYF
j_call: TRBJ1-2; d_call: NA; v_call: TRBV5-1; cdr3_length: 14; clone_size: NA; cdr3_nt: TGCGCCAGCAGCTTCGGGGTTAGTGACTATGGCTACACCTTC; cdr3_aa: CASSFGVSDYGYTF
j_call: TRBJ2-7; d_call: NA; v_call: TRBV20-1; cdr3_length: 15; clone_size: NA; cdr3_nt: TGCAGTGCATATGACAAGGGGGGAGGGTCCTACGAGCAGTACTTC; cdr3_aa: CSAYDKGGGSYEQYF
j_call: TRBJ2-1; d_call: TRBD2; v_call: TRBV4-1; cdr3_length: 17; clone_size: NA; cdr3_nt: TGCGCCAGCAGCCAAGATTCGGCGGGAGTGGTCTACAATGAGCAGTTCTTC; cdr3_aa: CASSQDSAGVVYNEQFF
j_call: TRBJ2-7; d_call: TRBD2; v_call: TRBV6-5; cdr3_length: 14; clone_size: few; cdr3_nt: TGTGCCAGCAGCCGACTAGCGGGAGGAAACGAGCAGTACTTC; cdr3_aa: CASSRLAGGNEQYF
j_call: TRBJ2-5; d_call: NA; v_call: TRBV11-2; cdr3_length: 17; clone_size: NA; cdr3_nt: TGTGCCAGCAGCTTAGTTCCTTCCACCACAGGGATTGAGACCCAGTACTTC; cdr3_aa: CASSLVPSTTGIETQYF
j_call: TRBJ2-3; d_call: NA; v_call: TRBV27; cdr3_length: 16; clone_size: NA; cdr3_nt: TGTGCCAGCAGTTTATATTTACCCTCGCTCACAGATACGCAGTATTTT; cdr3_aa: CASSLYLPSLTDTQYF
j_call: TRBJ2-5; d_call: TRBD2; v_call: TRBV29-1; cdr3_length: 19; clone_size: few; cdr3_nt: TGCAGCGTTGAAGGCCCCCTAAAGTTCGGCGGGAGTCCGCAGGAGACCCAGTACTTC; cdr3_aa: CSVEGPLKFGGSPQETQYF
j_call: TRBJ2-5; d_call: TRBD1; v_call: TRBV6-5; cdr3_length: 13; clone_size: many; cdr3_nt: TGTGCCAGCAGCCCGACAGGGGTTGAGACCCAGTACTTC; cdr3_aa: CASSPTGVETQYF
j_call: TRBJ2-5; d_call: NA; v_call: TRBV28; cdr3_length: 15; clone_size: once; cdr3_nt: TGTGCCAGCAGTTCAGGGGTGGGTAGCGGAGAGACCCAGTACTTC; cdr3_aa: CASSSGVGSGETQYF
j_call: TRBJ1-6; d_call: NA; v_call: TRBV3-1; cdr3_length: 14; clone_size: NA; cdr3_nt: TGTGCCAGCAGCCATGCTCAGAAGGATTCACCCCTCCACTTT; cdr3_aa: CASSHAQKDSPLHF
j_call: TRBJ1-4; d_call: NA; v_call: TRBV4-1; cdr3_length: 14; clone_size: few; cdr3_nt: TGCGCCAGCCGGACCGGACCGGGGGATGAAAAACTGTTTTTT; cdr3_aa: CASRTGPGDEKLFF
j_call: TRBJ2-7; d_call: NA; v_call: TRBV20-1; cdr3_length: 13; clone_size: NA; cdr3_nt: TGCAGTGCCTTGAAGGACGGAACCTACGAGCAGTACTTC; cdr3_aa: CSALKDGTYEQYF
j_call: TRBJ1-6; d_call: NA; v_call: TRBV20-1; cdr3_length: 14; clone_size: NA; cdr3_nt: TGCAGTGCTAGTATACAAGACTATAATTCACCCCTCCACTTT; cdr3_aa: CSASIQDYNSPLHF
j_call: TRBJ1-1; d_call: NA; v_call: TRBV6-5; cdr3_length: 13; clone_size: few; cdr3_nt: TGTGCCAGCAGTTACTCGAGGGCAGTTGAAGCTTTCTTT; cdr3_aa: CASSYSRAVEAFF
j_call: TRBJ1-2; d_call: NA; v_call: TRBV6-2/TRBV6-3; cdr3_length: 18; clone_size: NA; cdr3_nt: TGTGCCAGCAGTTACTCGATAACAGGGCAGAATAATGGAAATGGCTACACCTTC; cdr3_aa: CASSYSITGQNNGNGYTF
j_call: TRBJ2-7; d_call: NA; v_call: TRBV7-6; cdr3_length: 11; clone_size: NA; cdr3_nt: TGTGCCAGCGGGGTAGGGGTCGAGCAGTACTTC; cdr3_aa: CASGVGVEQYF
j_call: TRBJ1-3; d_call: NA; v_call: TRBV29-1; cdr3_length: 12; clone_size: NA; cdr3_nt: TGCAGCGTTGAGGGGCAAGGAAACACCATATATTTT; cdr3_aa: CSVEGQGNTIYF
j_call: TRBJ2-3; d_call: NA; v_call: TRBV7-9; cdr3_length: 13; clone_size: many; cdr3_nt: TGTGCCAGCAGCCGATCTAGCACAGATACGCAGTATTTT; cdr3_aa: CASSRSSTDTQYF
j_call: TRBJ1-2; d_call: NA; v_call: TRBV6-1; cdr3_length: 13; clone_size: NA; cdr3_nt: TGTGCCAGCACTTTCACCGCGAACTATGGCTACACCTTC; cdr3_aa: CASTFTANYGYTF
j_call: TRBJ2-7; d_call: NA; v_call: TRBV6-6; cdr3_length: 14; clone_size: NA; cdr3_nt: TGTGCCAGCAGTTCTACAGGGCTAAACTACGAGCAGTACTTC; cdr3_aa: CASSSTGLNYEQYF
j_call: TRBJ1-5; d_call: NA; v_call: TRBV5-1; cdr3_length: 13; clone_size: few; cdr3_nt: TGCGCCAGCAGCCCTACGACTGATCAGCCCCAGCATTTT; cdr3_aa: CASSPTTDQPQHF
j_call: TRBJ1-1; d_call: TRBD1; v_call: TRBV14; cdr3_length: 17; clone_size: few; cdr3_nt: TGTGCCAGCAGCCCCGGGGGGACAGGGGGCTTCTTTGCTGAAGCTTTCTTT; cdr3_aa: CASSPGGTGGFFAEAFF